This record covers a single T cell receptor (beta chain). The data belong to a study of blood T cell repertoires in COVID-19. Looking at the study overall: PBMCs, B-cell-depleted T cells, or T cells provided the cDNA or gDNA that made up the material.

Authors' data handling: Estimated nucleated cell counts came from reference gene primer amplification. Sequencing was performed with immunoSEQ multiplex PCR; in TCRdb, only in-frame clones are kept and a portion is missing. The V and J calls and clone size come from that table; D and trimming were worked out from the DNA. The profile covers more than 300,000 clones, with 88% appearing a single time and more than 0.95% taken by the ten largest. The CDR3 spans 13 residues. Germline V gives CDR1 SGHRS, CDR2 YFSETQ. The germline V and J ends were trimmed by 9 bases and 2 bases, with 14 bases remaining between them. Participants spanned ages about 18 to 100 years and resided in 24 US areas. Cohort 3 recovery required two negative PCRs, clearance, or symptom resolution.

The clonotype originates from a woman aged 18-29 years who had recovered from COVID-19. Material: PBMCs or T cells enriched from blood (not recorded which). J is TRBJ1-2 and V is TRBV5-1; TRBD1 is a possible D gene (5 bases). The CDR3 here is CATSQGPNYGYTF. Written as DNA, the CDR3 is TGCGCCACCTCCCAGGGCCCAAACTATGGCTACACCTTC.